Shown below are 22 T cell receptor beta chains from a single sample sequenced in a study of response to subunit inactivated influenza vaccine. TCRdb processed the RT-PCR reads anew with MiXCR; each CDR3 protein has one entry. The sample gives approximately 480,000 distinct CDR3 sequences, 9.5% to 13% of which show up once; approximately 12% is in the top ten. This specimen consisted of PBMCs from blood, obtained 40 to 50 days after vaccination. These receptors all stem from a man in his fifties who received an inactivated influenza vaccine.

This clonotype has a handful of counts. In nucleotides, the CDR3 is TGTGCCAGCATTTGGGACACTCTTTTGCAAGAGACCCAGTACTTC. This encodes CASIWDTLLQETQYF. The chain uses TRBV6-5 and TRBJ2-5; possible D gene TRBD1, 6 bases. Looked up from germline, CDR1 is MNHEY and CDR2 is SVGAGI. The CDR3 contains 15 residues. The germline V and J ends were trimmed by 7 bases and 2 bases, with 17 bases remaining between them.

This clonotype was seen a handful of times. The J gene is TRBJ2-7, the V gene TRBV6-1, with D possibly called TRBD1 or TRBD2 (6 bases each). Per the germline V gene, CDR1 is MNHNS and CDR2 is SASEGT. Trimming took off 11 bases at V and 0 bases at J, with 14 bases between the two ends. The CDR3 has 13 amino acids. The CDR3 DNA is TGTGCCGGAACCGGGGGCCACTCCTACGAGCAGTACTTC. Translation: CAGTGGHSYEQYF.

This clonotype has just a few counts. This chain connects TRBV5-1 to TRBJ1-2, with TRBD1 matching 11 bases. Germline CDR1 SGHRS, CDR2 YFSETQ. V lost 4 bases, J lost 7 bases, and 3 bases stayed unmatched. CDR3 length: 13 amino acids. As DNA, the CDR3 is TGCGCCAGCAGCCTCGGACAGGGGGCTGGCTACACCTTC. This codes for CASSLGQGAGYTF. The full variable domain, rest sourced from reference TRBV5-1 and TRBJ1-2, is KAGVTQTPRYLIKTRGQQVTLSCSPISGHRSVSWYQQTPGQGLQFLFEYFSETQRNKGNFPGRFSGRQFSNSRSEMNVSTLELGDSALYLCASSLGQGAGYTFGSGTRLTVV.

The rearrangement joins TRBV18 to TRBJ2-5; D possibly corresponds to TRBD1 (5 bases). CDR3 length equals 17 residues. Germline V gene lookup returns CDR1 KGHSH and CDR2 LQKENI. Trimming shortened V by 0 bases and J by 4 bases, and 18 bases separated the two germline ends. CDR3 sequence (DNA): TGTGCCAGCTCACCACCTAGGGGCACGGGCATTGCAGAGACCCAGTACTTC. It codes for CASSPPRGTGIAETQYF.

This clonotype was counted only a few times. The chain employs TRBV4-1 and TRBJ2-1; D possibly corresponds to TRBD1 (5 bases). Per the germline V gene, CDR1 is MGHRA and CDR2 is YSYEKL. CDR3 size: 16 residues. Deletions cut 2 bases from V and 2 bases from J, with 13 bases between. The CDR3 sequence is CASSQQGLGTYNEQFF. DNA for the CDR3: TGCGCCAGCAGCCAACAGGGCCTGGGAACCTACAATGAGCAGTTCTTC.

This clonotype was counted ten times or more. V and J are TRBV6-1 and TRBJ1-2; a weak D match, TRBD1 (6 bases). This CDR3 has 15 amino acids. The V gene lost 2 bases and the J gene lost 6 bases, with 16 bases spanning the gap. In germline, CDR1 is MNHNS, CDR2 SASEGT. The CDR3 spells CASSETRGVLDGYTF. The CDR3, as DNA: TGTGCCAGCAGTGAAACGAGGGGGGTCTTGGATGGCTACACCTTC.

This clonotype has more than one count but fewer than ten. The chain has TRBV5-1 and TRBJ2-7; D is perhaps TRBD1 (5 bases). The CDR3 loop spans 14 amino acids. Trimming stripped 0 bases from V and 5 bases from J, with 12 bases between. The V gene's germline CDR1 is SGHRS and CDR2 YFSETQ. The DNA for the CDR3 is TGCGCCAGCAGCTTGGAAGCCAGGGTCCACGAGCAGTACTTC. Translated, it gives CASSLEARVHEQYF.

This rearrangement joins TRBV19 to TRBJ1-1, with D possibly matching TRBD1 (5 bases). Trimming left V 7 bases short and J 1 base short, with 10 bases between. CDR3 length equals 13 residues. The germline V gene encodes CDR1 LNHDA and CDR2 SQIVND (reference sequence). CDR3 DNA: TGTGCCAGTATCAGACAGAAGAACACTGAAGCTTTCTTT. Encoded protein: CASIRQKNTEAFF. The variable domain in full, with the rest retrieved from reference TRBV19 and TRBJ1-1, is DGGITQSPKYLFRKEGQNVTLSCEQNLNHDAMYWYRQDPGQGLRLIYYSQIVNDFQKGDIAEGYSVSREKKESFPLTVTSAQKNPTAFYLCASIRQKNTEAFFGQGTRLTVV.

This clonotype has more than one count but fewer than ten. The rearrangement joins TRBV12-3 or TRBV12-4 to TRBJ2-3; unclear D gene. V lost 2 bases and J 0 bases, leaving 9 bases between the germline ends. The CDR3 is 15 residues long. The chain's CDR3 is CASSLNRVSTDTQYF. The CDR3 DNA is TGTGCCAGCAGTTTAAATCGGGTCAGCACAGATACGCAGTATTTT.

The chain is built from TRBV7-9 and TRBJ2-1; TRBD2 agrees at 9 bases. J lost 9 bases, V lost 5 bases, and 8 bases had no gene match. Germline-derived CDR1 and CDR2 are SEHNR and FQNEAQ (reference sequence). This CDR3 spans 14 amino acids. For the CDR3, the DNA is TGTGCCAGCAGCCTGGGCGGGAGGGCCGGTGAGCAGTTCTTC. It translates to CASSLGGRAGEQFF.

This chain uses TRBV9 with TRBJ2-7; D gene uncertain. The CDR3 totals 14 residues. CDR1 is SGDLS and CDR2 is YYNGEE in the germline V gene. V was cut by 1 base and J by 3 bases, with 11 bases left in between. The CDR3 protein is CASSVRQANYEQYF. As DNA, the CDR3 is TGTGCCAGCAGCGTACGGCAGGCAAACTACGAGCAGTACTTC.

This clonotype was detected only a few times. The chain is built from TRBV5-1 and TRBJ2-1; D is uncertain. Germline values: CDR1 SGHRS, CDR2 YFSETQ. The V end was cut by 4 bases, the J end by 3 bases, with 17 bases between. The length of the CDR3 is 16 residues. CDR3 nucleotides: TGCGCCAGCAGCCTACTGATCTGGGTTAGCTACAATGAGCAGTTCTTC. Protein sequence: CASSLLIWVSYNEQFF.

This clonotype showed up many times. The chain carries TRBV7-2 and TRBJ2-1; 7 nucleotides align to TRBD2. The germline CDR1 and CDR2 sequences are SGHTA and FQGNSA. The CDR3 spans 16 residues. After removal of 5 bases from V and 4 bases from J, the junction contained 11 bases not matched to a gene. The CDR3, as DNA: TGTGCCAGCAGCCCTGTAGGGGCTAGCGGTTACAATGAGCAGTTCTTC. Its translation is CASSPVGASGYNEQFF. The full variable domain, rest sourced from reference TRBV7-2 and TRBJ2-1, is GAGVSQSPSNKVTEKGKDVELRCDPISGHTALYWYRQSLGQGLEFLIYFQGNSAPDKSGLPSDRFSAERTGGSVSTLTIQRTQQEDSAVYLCASSPVGASGYNEQFFGPGTRLTVL.

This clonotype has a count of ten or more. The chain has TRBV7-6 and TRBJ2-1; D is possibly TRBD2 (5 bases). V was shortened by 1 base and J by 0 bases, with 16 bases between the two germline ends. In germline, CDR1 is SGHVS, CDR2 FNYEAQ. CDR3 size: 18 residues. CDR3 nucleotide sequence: TGTGCCAGCAGCTTAGTGTCTAGCTCTGCCCCCTCCTACAATGAGCAGTTCTTC. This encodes CASSLVSSSAPSYNEQFF.

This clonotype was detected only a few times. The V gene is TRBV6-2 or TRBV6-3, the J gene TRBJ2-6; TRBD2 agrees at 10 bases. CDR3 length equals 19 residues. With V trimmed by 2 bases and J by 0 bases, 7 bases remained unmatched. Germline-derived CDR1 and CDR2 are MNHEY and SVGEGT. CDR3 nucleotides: TGTGCCAGCAGTTACAACCCTAGCGGGAGATTCTCTGGGGCCAACGTCCTGACTTTC. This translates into CASSYNPSGRFSGANVLTF.

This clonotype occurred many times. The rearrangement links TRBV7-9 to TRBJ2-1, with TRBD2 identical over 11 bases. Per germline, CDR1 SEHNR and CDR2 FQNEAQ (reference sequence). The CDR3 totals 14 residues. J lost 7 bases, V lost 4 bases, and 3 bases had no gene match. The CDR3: CASSSSGRRNEQFF. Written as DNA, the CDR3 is TGTGCCAGCAGCTCTAGCGGGAGGAGAAATGAGCAGTTCTTC.

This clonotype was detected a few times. CDR3 bases: TGCGCCAGCAGTGAGTCTGGGGGCTATGGCTACACCTTC. As protein: CASSESGGYGYTF. This chain joins TRBV10-2 and TRBJ1-2; perhaps TRBD1 as D (5 bases). The V and J ends lost 0 bases and 4 bases respectively, with 6 bases between them. The CDR3 contains 13 residues. Germline loops: CDR1 WSHSY, CDR2 SAAADI.

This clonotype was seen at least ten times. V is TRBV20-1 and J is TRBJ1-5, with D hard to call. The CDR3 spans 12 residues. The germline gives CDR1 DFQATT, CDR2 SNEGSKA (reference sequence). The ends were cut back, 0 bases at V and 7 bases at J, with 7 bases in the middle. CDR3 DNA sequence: TGCAGTGCTAGAGATCTCGGACAGCCCCAGCATTTT. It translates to CSARDLGQPQHF.

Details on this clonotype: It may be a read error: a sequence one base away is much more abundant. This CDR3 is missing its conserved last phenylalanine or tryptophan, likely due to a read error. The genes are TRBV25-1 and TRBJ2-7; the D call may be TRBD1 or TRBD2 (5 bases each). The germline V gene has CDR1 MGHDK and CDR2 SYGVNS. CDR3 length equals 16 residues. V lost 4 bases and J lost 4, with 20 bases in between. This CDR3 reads CASSGTGIRGNYEQYS. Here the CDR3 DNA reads TGTGCCAGCAGTGGCACCGGGATAAGGGGAAATTACGAGCAGTACTCC.

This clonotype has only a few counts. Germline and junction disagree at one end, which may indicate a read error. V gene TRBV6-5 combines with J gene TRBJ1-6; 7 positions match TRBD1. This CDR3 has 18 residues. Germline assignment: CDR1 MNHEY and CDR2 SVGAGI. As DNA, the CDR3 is TGTGCCATCAGTTACGGACAGGTGGGGAGCTCCTATAATTCACCCCTCCACTTT. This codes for CAISYGQVGSSYNSPLHF.

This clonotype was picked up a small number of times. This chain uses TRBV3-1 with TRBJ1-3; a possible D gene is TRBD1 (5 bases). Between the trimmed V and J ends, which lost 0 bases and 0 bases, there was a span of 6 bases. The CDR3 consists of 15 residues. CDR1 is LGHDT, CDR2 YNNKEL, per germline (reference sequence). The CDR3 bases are TGTGCCAGCAGCCAAGACAGGGTCTCTGGAAACACCATATATTTT. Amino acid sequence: CASSQDRVSGNTIYF. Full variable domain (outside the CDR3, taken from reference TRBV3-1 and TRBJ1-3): DTAVSQTPKYLVTQMGNDKSIKCEQNLGHDTMYWYKQDSKKFLKIMFSYNNKELIINETVPNRFSPKSPDKAHLNLHINSLELGDSAVYFCASSQDRVSGNTIYFGEGSWLTVV.

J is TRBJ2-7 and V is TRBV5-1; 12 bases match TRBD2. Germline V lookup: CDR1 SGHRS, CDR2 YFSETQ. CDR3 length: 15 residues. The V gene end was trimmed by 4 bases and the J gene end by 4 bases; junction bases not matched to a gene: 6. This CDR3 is CASSDRTSGVYEQYF. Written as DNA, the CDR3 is TGCGCCAGCAGCGACCGGACTAGCGGGGTATACGAGCAGTACTTC.